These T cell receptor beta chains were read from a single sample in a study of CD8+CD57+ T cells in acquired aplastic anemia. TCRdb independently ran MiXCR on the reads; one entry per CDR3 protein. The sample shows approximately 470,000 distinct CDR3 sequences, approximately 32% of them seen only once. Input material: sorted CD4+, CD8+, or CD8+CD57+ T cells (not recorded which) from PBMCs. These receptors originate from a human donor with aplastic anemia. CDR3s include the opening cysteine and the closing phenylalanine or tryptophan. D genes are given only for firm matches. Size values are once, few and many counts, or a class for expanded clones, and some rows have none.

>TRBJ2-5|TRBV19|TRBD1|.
CASTKDRGGEETQYF
TGTGCCAGTACCAAGGACAGGGGCGGAGAAGAGACCCAGTACTTC
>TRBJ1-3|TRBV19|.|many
CASTQFPGSFGNTIYF
TGTGCCAGTACCCAATTCCCGGGGTCTTTCGGAAACACCATATATTTT
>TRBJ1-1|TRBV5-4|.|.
CASSLTENLNTEAFF
TGTGCCAGCAGCTTGACCGAAAACCTGAACACTGAAGCTTTCTTT
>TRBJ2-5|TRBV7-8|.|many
CASSLDWSGGTQYF
TGTGCCAGCAGCTTAGACTGGAGTGGAGGGACCCAGTACTTC
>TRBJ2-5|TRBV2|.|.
CASRSGSDQPQYF
TGTGCCAGCAGGTCGGGGAGCGATCAGCCCCAGTACTTC
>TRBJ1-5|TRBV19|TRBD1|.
CASSLQRGLGQPDNQPQHF
TGTGCCAGTAGCTTACAGAGGGGCTTGGGACAGCCGGACAATCAGCCCCAGCATTTT
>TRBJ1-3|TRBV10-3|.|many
CATRREISGNTIYF
TGTGCCACCAGACGGGAGATCTCTGGAAACACCATATATTTT
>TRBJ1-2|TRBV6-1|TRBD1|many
CASNPTGNYGYTF
TGTGCCAGCAATCCGACAGGGAACTATGGCTACACCTTC
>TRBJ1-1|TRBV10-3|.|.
CASSYSMVAGAFF
TGTGCCAGCAGTTACTCGATGGTCGCTGGAGCTTTCTTT
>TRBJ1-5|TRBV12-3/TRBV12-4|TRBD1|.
CASSSFTFEDRGNQPQHF
TGTGCCAGCAGTTCATTCACCTTCGAGGACAGGGGCAATCAGCCCCAGCATTTT
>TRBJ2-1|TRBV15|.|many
CATSRTGPQVQFF
TGTGCCACCAGCAGAACAGGGCCTCAAGTGCAGTTCTTC
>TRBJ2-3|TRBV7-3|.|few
CASSQDAGDTQYF
TGTGCCAGCAGCCAAGATGCCGGGGATACGCAGTATTTT
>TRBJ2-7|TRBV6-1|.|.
CASNTVGRYEQYF
TGTGCCAGTAATACAGTTGGGAGATACGAGCAGTACTTC
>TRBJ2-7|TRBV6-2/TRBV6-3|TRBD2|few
CASSPDARGIHEQYF
TGTGCCTCCTCCCCGGACGCGCGGGGGATCCACGAGCAGTACTTC
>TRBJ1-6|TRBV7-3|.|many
CASSDSVNSPLHF
TGTGCCAGCAGCGACAGCGTTAATTCACCCCTCCACTTT
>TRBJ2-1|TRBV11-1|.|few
CASSLEARGGYNEQFF
TGTGCCAGCAGCTTAGAAGCCAGGGGAGGTTACAATGAGCAGTTCTTC
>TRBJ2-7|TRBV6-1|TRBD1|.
CASSVGGVAYEQYF
TGTGCCAGCAGTGTAGGGGGCGTAGCCTACGAGCAGTACTTC
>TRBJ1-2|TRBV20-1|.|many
CSARDPSEHSGYTF
TGCAGTGCTAGAGACCCGTCCGAGCATTCTGGCTACACCTTC
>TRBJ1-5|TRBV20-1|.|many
CSAVNSNQPQHF
TGCAGTGCTGTCAATAGCAATCAGCCCCAGCATTTT
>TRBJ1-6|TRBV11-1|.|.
CASSLGRGGGYHSPLHF
TGTGCCAGCAGCTTAGGTCGAGGGGGAGGCTACCACTCACCCCTCCACTTT
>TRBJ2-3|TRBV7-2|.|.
CASGSSPDTQYF
TGTGCCAGCGGCTCGTCCCCAGATACGCAGTATTTT
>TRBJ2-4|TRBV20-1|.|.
CSARDREWPGVHYIQYF
TGCAGTGCTAGAGATCGGGAATGGCCGGGCGTCCATTACATTCAGTACTTC
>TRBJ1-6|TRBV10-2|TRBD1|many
CATTGVGGLWNSPLHF
TGCGCCACCACAGGGGTCGGGGGCCTTTGGAATTCACCCCTCCACTTT
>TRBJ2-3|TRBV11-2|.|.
CASSLRDGRRTTDTQYF
TGTGCCAGCAGCTTACGGGACGGGAGAAGGACCACAGATACGCAGTATTTT
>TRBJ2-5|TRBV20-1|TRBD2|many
CSAGGLGETQYF
TGCAGTGCGGGAGGGTTGGGGGAGACCCAGTACTTC
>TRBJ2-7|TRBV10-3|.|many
CAISDRGSDDEQYF
TGTGCCATCAGTGATCGGGGTTCTGACGACGAGCAGTACTTC
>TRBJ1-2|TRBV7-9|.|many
CASSLVVGIGGYTF
TGTGCCAGCAGCTTAGTTGTGGGAATTGGTGGCTACACCTTC